The next 13 T cell receptor beta chains were all read from a single sample in a study of identical twins. A single record per CDR3 protein comes from TCRdb applying MiXCR to the 5' RACE reads. The data hold 240,000 or so distinct CDR3 sequences, with roughly 7% observed a single time. This same sample was also part of a study on yellow fever vaccine responses in identical twins.

Sequences were obtained from memory (CD45RO+) T cells sorted from blood. All receptors come from a woman under 30 in good health.

This clonotype appeared a few times. V and J are TRBV7-8 and TRBJ2-1, with a tentative D call TRBD2 (7 bases). The V gene lost 5 bases and the J gene lost 1 base, with 18 bases spanning the gap. CDR1 SGHVS and CDR2 FQNEAQ come from the germline V gene. The CDR3 loop spans 17 amino acids. The CDR3 loop is CASSPRGGGRSYNEQFF. CDR3 DNA: TGTGCCAGCAGCCCACGAGGGGGGGGAAGGTCCTACAATGAGCAGTTCTTC.

This clonotype has more than one count but fewer than ten. The CDR3: CASSLGDEKLFF. The DNA for the CDR3 is TGCGCCAGCAGCTTGGGTGACGAAAAACTGTTTTTT. The chain combines TRBV5-1 with TRBJ1-4; no definite D call. This CDR3 spans 12 amino acids. Germline V gene lookup returns CDR1 SGHRS and CDR2 YFSETQ. Trimming removed 0 bases at V and 8 bases at J, with 5 bases between.

This clonotype was seen repeatedly, ten times or more. This chain joins TRBV20-1 and TRBJ2-3; 7 bases align to TRBD1. Germline CDR1 reads DFQATT; CDR2 reads SNEGSKA (reference sequence). This CDR3 is built from 14 residues. J was trimmed by 0 bases and V by 2 bases; bases with no gene match: 2. The CDR3 sequence: CSARPGQSTDTQYF. CDR3 DNA sequence: TGCAGTGCTAGACCGGGACAGAGCACAGATACGCAGTATTTT.

The chain combines TRBV6-1 with TRBJ2-1, with 13 bases identical to TRBD2. The germline gives CDR1 MNHNS, CDR2 SASEGT. The J segment lost 8 bases and the V segment lost 6 bases, leaving 10 bases of the junction unmatched. The CDR3 sequence is 16 residues long. The CDR3 here is CASRHLTSGRAHEQFF. In DNA form, the CDR3 reads TGTGCCAGCAGACACCTCACTAGCGGGAGGGCCCATGAGCAGTTCTTC.

There are many counts of this clonotype. The chain has TRBV13 and TRBJ2-4; D may be TRBD2 (5 bases). V lost 5 bases and J 0 bases, leaving 14 bases between the germline ends. This CDR3 is built from 16 residues. Germline V gene data show CDR1 as PRHDT and CDR2 as FYEKMQ (reference sequence). The CDR3 reads CASSPSQAGAKNIQYF. The CDR3 DNA reads as TGTGCCAGCAGCCCGAGCCAGGCGGGAGCCAAAAACATTCAGTACTTC.

The J gene is TRBJ1-2, the V gene TRBV20-1, with D maybe TRBD1 (5 bases). V was clipped by 5 bases and J by 2 bases, with 6 bases between them. There are 11 residues in the CDR3. The germline gives CDR1 DFQATT, CDR2 SNEGSKA (reference sequence). CDR3 sequence (DNA): TGCAGTGCTGGGGGGAACTATGGCTACACCTTC. Translated: CSAGGNYGYTF.

In this sample, this clonotype turned up a few times. The junction shows a germline mismatch at one end, possibly a read error. V is TRBV15 and J is TRBJ1-6; TRBD1 might be the D (5 bases). Germline V gives CDR1 LNHNV, CDR2 YYDKDF (reference sequence). This CDR3 is built from 13 residues. The CDR3 protein is CATRQTTNSLLHF. The CDR3 DNA sequence: TGTGCCACGAGACAGACCACGAATTCACTCCTCCACTTT.

In this sample, this clonotype turned up many times. This chain connects TRBV20-1 to TRBJ2-3; D call uncertain. V gave up 0 bases and J gave up 0 bases, with 4 bases separating them. Looked up from germline, CDR1 is DFQATT and CDR2 is SNEGSKA (reference sequence). The CDR3 spans 13 residues. The CDR3 sequence: CSARDTSTDTQYF. The CDR3 bases are TGCAGTGCTAGAGATACTAGCACAGATACGCAGTATTTT.

The chain uses TRBV19 and TRBJ2-1; D perhaps matches TRBD2 (7 bases). V shed 2 bases and J shed 6 bases, with 17 bases lying between them. The CDR3 length is 16 residues. Looked up from germline, CDR1 is LNHDA and CDR2 is SQIVND (reference sequence). CDR3 protein: CASSIQGGGGGNEQFF. DNA for the CDR3: TGTGCCAGTAGTATACAGGGTGGGGGAGGGGGCAATGAGCAGTTCTTC.

This clonotype was seen at least ten times. The CDR3 region has the DNA TGCGCCAGCAGCTATGGTGACGGAGATCAGCCCCAGCATTTT. This translates into CASSYGDGDQPQHF. The V gene is TRBV5-1, the J gene TRBJ1-5; D is unresolved. Between the trimmed V and J ends, which lost 3 bases and 5 bases, there was a span of 12 bases. CDR3 length: 14 amino acids. From germline, CDR1 is SGHRS and CDR2 YFSETQ.

The chain recombines TRBV11-2 with TRBJ1-1; D may be TRBD1 (6 bases). The V gene lost 4 bases and the J gene lost 11 bases, with 14 bases spanning the gap. The length of the CDR3 is 12 residues. Germline V gene data show CDR1 as SGHAT and CDR2 as FQNNGV. The CDR3 DNA follows: TGTGCCAGCAGCTATCCACAGGGTCTGGCTTTCTTT. It codes for CASSYPQGLAFF.

This clonotype was seen at least ten times. J is TRBJ1-1 and V is TRBV11-2; no definite D call. The CDR3 extends over 14 amino acids. Germline values: CDR1 SGHAT, CDR2 FQNNGV. V was shortened by 5 bases and J by 5 bases, with 15 bases between the two germline ends. The DNA of the CDR3 is TGTGCCAGCAGCCCCCGGACCGGGAGGACTGAAGCTTTCTTT. This sequence encodes CASSPRTGRTEAFF.

The chain carries TRBV20-1 and TRBJ2-7, with D perhaps TRBD1 or TRBD2 (6 bases each). CDR1 and CDR2 (germline): DFQATT, SNEGSKA (reference sequence). The CDR3 covers 15 residues. With 5 bases removed from V and 6 bases from J, the gap between germline ends came to 23 bases. CDR3 in DNA: TGCAGTGCTGAAACAGGGACTCCGCGGTTTGTCGAGCAGTACTTC. It codes for CSAETGTPRFVEQYF.